Below, one T cell receptor (beta chain) is given with its context. Its antigen is currently unknown. This specimen comes from a study of cytomegalovirus exposure and HLA in healthy donors. Study conclusions and caveats: Clusters of TCRs from the first cohort tended to co-occur in the roughly 120 validation repertoires (as a later analysis found). About 180 TCR beta chains were listed as cytomegalovirus-associated.

The V gene end was trimmed by 3 bases and the J gene end by 10 bases; junction bases not matched to a gene: 9. Germline CDR1 SGHVS, CDR2 FQNEAQ. This CDR3 is 15 amino acids long. Measured with immunoSEQ multiplex PCR; TCRdb has only the in-frame clones, and not every one. The table records about 300,000 clones, roughly 90% of them present only once. This TCR was sampled from a young woman in good health and CMV-seronegative. V gene TRBV7-8 combines with J gene TRBJ1-6; 7 bases agree with TRBD1. The specimen sequenced was PBMCs. Written as DNA, the CDR3 is TGTGCCAGCAGCTTGCGCAGGGGGATCGGGTCACCCCTCCACTTT. Translation: CASSLRRGIGSPLHF. Supplemented by reference TRBV7-8 and TRBJ1-6, the full variable domain reads GAGVSQSPRYKVAKRGQDVALRCDPISGHVSLFWYQQALGQGPEFLTYFQNEAQLDKSGLPSDRFFAERPEGSVSTLKIQRTQQEDSAVYLCASSLRRGIGSPLHFGNGTRLTVT.